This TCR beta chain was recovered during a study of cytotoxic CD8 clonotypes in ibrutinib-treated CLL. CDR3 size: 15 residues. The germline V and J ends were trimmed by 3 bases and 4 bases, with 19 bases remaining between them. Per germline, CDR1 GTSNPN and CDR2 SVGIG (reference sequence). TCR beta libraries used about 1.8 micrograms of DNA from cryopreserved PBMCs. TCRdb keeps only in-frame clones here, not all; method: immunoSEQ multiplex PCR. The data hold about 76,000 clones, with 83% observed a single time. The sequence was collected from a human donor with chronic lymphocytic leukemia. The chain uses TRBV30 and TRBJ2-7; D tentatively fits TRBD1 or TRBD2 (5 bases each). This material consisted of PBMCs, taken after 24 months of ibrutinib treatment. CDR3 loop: CAWSAVGKGQYEQYF. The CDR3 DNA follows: TGTGCCTGGAGCGCTGTCGGGAAGGGGCAGTACGAGCAGTACTTC.